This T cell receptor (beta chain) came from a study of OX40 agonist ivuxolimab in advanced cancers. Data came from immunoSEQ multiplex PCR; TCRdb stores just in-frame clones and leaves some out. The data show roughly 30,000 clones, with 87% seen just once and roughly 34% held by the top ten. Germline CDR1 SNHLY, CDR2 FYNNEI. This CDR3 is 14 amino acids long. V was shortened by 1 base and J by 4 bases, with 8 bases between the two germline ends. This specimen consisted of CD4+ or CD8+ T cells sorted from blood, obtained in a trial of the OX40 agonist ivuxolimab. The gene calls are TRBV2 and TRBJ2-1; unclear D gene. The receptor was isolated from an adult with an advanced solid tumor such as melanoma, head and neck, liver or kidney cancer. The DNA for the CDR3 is TGTGCCAGCAGTGAAGGGAGTGGGTACAATGAGCAGTTCTTC. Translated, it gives CASSEGSGYNEQFF.